Below are 28 T cell receptor beta chains sequenced from a single sample in a study of cytomegalovirus exposure and HLA in healthy donors. Profiled with immunoSEQ multiplex PCR; TCRdb holds only in-frame clones, not every one. This sample has some 60,000 clones, with approximately 96% found just once. Sequencing was carried out using PBMCs. All receptors come from a man between 18 and 35 years old in good health and CMV-seronegative.

This chain joins TRBV6-7 and TRBJ2-7; the match to TRBD2 covers 7 bases. TRBV6-7 is flagged as an ORF with uncertain function. The CDR3 covers 17 residues. Trimming at V came to 2 bases and at J to 4 bases, leaving 14 bases not matched to a gene. In nucleotides, the CDR3 is TGTGCCAGCAGTTACCCACGGACTAGAAGGAGATTGTACGAGCAGTACTTC. Its translation is CASSYPRTRRRLYEQYF.

For the CDR3, the DNA is TGTGCCAGCAGCCAAGAAAATATTCTAGCCGTGGACAATGAGCAGTTCTTC. Its translation: CASSQENILAVDNEQFF. The chain employs TRBV4-2 and TRBJ2-1, with D tentatively TRBD2 (5 bases). The CDR3 covers 17 residues. Deletions cut 0 bases from V and 5 bases from J, with 17 bases between. Germline V gene sequence: CDR1 LGHNA, CDR2 YNFKEQ.

This chain links TRBV19 with TRBJ2-3, with D possibly TRBD1 on 5 matching bases. This CDR3 contains 12 residues. Germline V gene lookup returns CDR1 LNHDA and CDR2 SQIVND (reference sequence). Between the trimmed V and J ends, which lost 5 bases and 6 bases, there was a span of 9 bases. The CDR3 DNA follows: TGTGCCAGTAGTTGGGGCATTGATACGCAGTATTTT. Translation gives CASSWGIDTQYF.

V is TRBV27 and J is TRBJ2-1; no clear D. CDR3 size: 12 residues. CDR1 MNHEY and CDR2 SMNVEV come from the germline V gene (reference sequence). V was pared by 3 bases and J by 6 bases, with 6 bases between. The CDR3 DNA sequence: TGTGCCAGCAGTTTCCTATTCAATGAGCAGTTCTTC. This encodes CASSFLFNEQFF.

The gene calls are TRBV7-2 and TRBJ2-3, with D tentatively TRBD2 (6 bases). This CDR3 region has 15 residues. Trimming removed 3 bases from V and 9 bases from J, with 19 bases in between. Germline V CDR1 and CDR2: SGHTA, FQGNSA. The CDR3 sequence is CASSFSKGLQQTQYF. The CDR3 DNA sequence: TGTGCCAGCAGCTTTAGCAAGGGACTCCAGCAAACGCAGTATTTT.

The rearrangement uses TRBV29-1 and TRBJ1-2; TRBD1 agrees at 7 bases. J gave up 4 bases and V 6 bases, and 8 bases lay outside the gene matches. Germline assignment: CDR1 SQVTM and CDR2 ANQGSEA. This CDR3 is built from 13 residues. CDR3 coding DNA: TGCAGCGTAAGGGACAGCCATTCCTATGGCTACACCTTC. Its translation: CSVRDSHSYGYTF.

The rearrangement links TRBV19 to TRBJ2-2; D is uncertain. V lost 5 bases to trimming and J lost 4 bases, with 8 bases between them. The CDR3 totals 13 residues. Germline lookup yields CDR1 LNHDA and CDR2 SQIVND (reference sequence). The CDR3 spells CASSSPLTGELFF. CDR3 bases: TGTGCCAGTAGTTCCCCACTCACCGGGGAGCTGTTTTTT.

The rearrangement uses TRBV5-1 and TRBJ1-1; possible D gene TRBD1, 6 bases. The CDR3 is made up of 15 amino acids. The germline V and J ends were trimmed by 3 bases and 1 base, with 13 bases remaining between them. Per the germline V gene, CDR1 is SGHRS and CDR2 is YFSETQ. CDR3: CASSSQTGTNTEAFF. Written as DNA, the CDR3 is TGCGCCAGCAGCTCCCAAACAGGGACGAACACTGAAGCTTTCTTT.

The chain couples TRBV28 to TRBJ1-1; a weak D match, TRBD1 (6 bases). Germline V gives CDR1 MDHEN, CDR2 SYDVKM. Between the trimmed V and J ends, which lost 6 bases and 4 bases, there was a span of 15 bases. The CDR3 runs 14 residues. The CDR3 sequence: CASSPTGLGTEAFF. CDR3 bases: TGTGCCAGCAGCCCAACAGGGTTGGGCACTGAAGCTTTCTTT.

This clone has just one count. The J gene is TRBJ1-2, the V gene TRBV23-1, with TRBD1 matching over 7 bases. Being an ORF, TRBV23-1 has a function that is uncertain. J lost 2 bases, V lost 3 bases, and 6 bases had no gene match. The CDR3 runs to 15 residues. In DNA, the CDR3 is TGCGCCAGCAGTCATTCGGGACAGCGAAACTATGGCTACACCTTC. This codes for CASSHSGQRNYGYTF.

V is TRBV6-1 and J is TRBJ2-1; D is uncertain. V lost 6 bases to trimming and J lost 3 bases, with 3 bases between them. This CDR3 has 11 amino acids. Germline V gene data show CDR1 as MNHNS and CDR2 as SASEGT. The CDR3: CASRLYNEQFF. As DNA, the CDR3 is TGTGCCAGCAGACTCTACAATGAGCAGTTCTTC.

This clone is a singleton in its sample. This sequence joins TRBV29-1 and TRBJ2-7; D is possibly TRBD2 (6 bases). The CDR3 runs 14 residues. V dropped 0 bases and J dropped 6 bases, with 15 bases sitting between them. The germline CDR1 and CDR2 sequences are SQVTM and ANQGSEA. The CDR3 sequence is CSVEEAREEGEQYF. The CDR3 DNA reads as TGCAGCGTTGAAGAGGCCAGGGAGGAGGGCGAGCAGTACTTC.

The chain combines TRBV19 with TRBJ2-1; perhaps TRBD2 as D (5 bases). With 4 bases removed from V and 5 bases from J, the gap between germline ends came to 15 bases. The CDR3 is 15 residues long. Germline values: CDR1 LNHDA, CDR2 SQIVND (reference sequence). CDR3 residues: CASSTVLRGNNEQFF. The CDR3 coding sequence is TGTGCCAGTAGTACCGTTCTACGGGGTAACAATGAGCAGTTCTTC.

The chain carries TRBV7-9 and TRBJ2-7; 8 bases agree with TRBD1. V lost 4 bases, J lost 2 bases, and 1 base stayed unmatched. In germline, CDR1 is SEHNR, CDR2 FQNEAQ (reference sequence). This CDR3 comprises 13 residues. As DNA, the CDR3 is TGTGCCAGCAGCTCACAGGGGGCCTACGAGCAGTACTTC. Protein sequence: CASSSQGAYEQYF.

The chain carries TRBV6-1 and TRBJ2-3; 10 bases map to TRBD2. V lost 0 bases and J lost 3; bases outside the gene matches: 6. The CDR3 contains 17 residues. The germline CDR1 and CDR2 sequences are MNHNS and SASEGT. The CDR3 region has the DNA TGTGCCAGCAGTGAAGCAATAGCGGGAGGAGAGACAGATACGCAGTATTTT. Translated: CASSEAIAGGETDTQYF.

The V and J genes are TRBV9 and TRBJ2-2; D perhaps matches TRBD2 (8 bases). V was cut by 9 bases and J by 3 bases, with 30 bases left in between. The CDR3 runs 19 residues. Germline CDR1 and CDR2: SGDLS and YYNGEE. The CDR3 loop reads CAILTGLLAVRSYTGELFF. The DNA for the CDR3 is TGTGCCATCCTGACAGGGTTACTAGCGGTCCGGAGCTACACCGGGGAGCTGTTTTTT.

The count of this clone is one. This chain connects TRBV5-1 to TRBJ2-1; a possible D gene is TRBD2 (5 bases). Trimming cost V 5 bases and J 15 bases, with 15 bases left between them. This CDR3 is 11 amino acids long. CDR1 and CDR2 (germline): SGHRS, YFSETQ. The CDR3 here is CASSLATRLFF. In DNA, the CDR3 is TGCGCCAGCAGTTTAGCGACGCGTTTGTTCTTC. The variable domain in full, with the rest retrieved from reference TRBV5-1 and TRBJ2-1, is KAGVTQTPRYLIKTRGQQVTLSCSPISGHRSVSWYQQTPGQGLQFLFEYFSETQRNKGNFPGRFSGRQFSNSRSEMNVSTLELGDSALYLCASSLATRLFFGPGTRLTVL.

The genes are TRBV4-1 and TRBJ2-1; D possibly corresponds to TRBD2 (5 bases). Between the trimmed V and J ends, which lost 5 bases and 5 bases, there was a span of 13 bases. The germline CDR1 and CDR2 sequences are MGHRA and YSYEKL. The CDR3 covers 14 residues. This CDR3 is CASSASLADNEQFF. The CDR3 DNA reads TGCGCCAGCAGCGCCTCGCTAGCAGACAATGAGCAGTTCTTC.

The rearrangement links TRBV9 to TRBJ2-3; TRBD2 aligns across 12 bases. V gave up 3 bases and J gave up 4 bases; unmatched junction bases: 15. The germline V gene encodes CDR1 SGDLS and CDR2 YYNGEE. This CDR3 is 19 amino acids long. The CDR3 loop reads CASSGWASGRAGGADTQYF. The CDR3, as DNA: TGTGCCAGCAGCGGATGGGCTAGCGGGAGGGCGGGTGGGGCAGATACGCAGTATTTT.

V and J are TRBV10-3 and TRBJ2-1; 7 bases are a match to TRBD1. The CDR3 sequence is 15 residues long. Germline V gene lookup returns CDR1 ENHRY and CDR2 SYGVKD. Losses at the gene ends were 4 bases for V and 8 bases for J; bases not matched to a gene: 11. CDR3 amino acids: CAISAPNTGVDEQFF. DNA for the CDR3: TGTGCCATCAGTGCCCCGAATACAGGGGTCGATGAGCAGTTCTTC.

The gene calls are TRBV7-9 and TRBJ2-2; tentatively, D is TRBD1 (6 bases). The CDR3 is 18 amino acids. Trimming removed 2 bases from V and 0 bases from J, with 16 bases in between. Germline V gene sequence: CDR1 SEHNR, CDR2 FQNEAQ (reference sequence). CDR3 sequence: CASSLQGRLYSNTGELFF. The CDR3 bases are TGTGCCAGCAGCTTACAGGGGCGGTTGTATTCGAACACCGGGGAGCTGTTTTTT.

V is TRBV30 and J is TRBJ2-7; TRBD1 aligns across 8 bases. Per the germline V gene, CDR1 is GTSNPN and CDR2 is SVGIG (reference sequence). The CDR3 consists of 13 residues. Losses at the gene ends were 2 bases for V and 2 bases for J; bases not matched to a gene: 2. In nucleotides, the CDR3 is TGTGCCTGGAGTACAGGGGGGACCTACGAGCAGTACTTC. This gives the protein CAWSTGGTYEQYF.

The chain joins TRBV5-4 to TRBJ2-1; TRBD2 matches 7 bases. The germline gives CDR1 SGHNT, CDR2 YYREEE (reference sequence). The CDR3 is 16 amino acids. Germline trimming cut 0 bases from V and 7 bases from J; bases unmatched to any gene: 10. The CDR3 DNA follows: TGTGCCAGCAGCTTGGTCGCGGGAGTTAATATGAATGAGCAGTTCTTC. Amino acids: CASSLVAGVNMNEQFF.

V usage is TRBV28 and J usage is TRBJ1-1; 7 bases agree with TRBD1. Germline V gene sequence: CDR1 MDHEN, CDR2 SYDVKM. CDR3 size: 16 residues. Trimming cost V 1 base and J 3 bases; bases outside gene matches: 8. DNA of the CDR3: TGTGCCAGCAGTTTATTCCCGGGACAGAGACACACTGAAGCTTTCTTT. Its protein product is CASSLFPGQRHTEAFF.

V is TRBV28 and J is TRBJ2-7; TRBD2 aligns across 16 bases. This CDR3 has 19 amino acids. The germline V gene has CDR1 MDHEN and CDR2 SYDVKM. V trimming: 5 bases; J trimming: 7 bases; junction bases outside the gene matches: 17. The CDR3 region is CASSGPGLAGGGLKGEQYF. DNA of the CDR3: TGTGCCAGCAGTGGTCCGGGACTAGCGGGAGGGGGGTTGAAAGGGGAGCAGTACTTC.

This chain uses TRBV5-1 with TRBJ1-1, with TRBD1 matching over 9 bases. The V gene's germline CDR1 is SGHRS and CDR2 YFSETQ. This CDR3 is built from 15 residues. Trimming at V came to 3 bases and at J to 0 bases, leaving 3 bases not matched to a gene. The CDR3: CASSWGDRVNTEAFF. CDR3 DNA: TGCGCCAGCAGCTGGGGGGACAGGGTGAACACTGAAGCTTTCTTT.

V gene TRBV27 combines with J gene TRBJ1-4; 9 bases align to TRBD1. Unmatched junction bases numbered 6, after V lost 2 bases and J lost 8 bases. The CDR3 is 15 amino acids. Per the germline V gene, CDR1 is MNHEY and CDR2 is SMNVEV (reference sequence). The CDR3 is CASSLHRDRVEKLFF. In nucleotides, the CDR3 is TGTGCCAGCAGTTTACACCGGGACAGGGTCGAAAAACTGTTTTTT.

The chain couples TRBV4-1 to TRBJ2-1; TRBD2 agrees at 15 bases. This CDR3 contains 15 residues. Trimming at V came to 4 bases and at J to 9 bases, leaving 4 bases not matched to a gene. CDR1 is MGHRA and CDR2 is YSYEKL in the germline V gene. CDR3 amino acids: CASSPGLAGGGEQFF. In nucleotides, the CDR3 is TGCGCCAGCAGCCCGGGACTAGCGGGAGGAGGTGAGCAGTTCTTC.